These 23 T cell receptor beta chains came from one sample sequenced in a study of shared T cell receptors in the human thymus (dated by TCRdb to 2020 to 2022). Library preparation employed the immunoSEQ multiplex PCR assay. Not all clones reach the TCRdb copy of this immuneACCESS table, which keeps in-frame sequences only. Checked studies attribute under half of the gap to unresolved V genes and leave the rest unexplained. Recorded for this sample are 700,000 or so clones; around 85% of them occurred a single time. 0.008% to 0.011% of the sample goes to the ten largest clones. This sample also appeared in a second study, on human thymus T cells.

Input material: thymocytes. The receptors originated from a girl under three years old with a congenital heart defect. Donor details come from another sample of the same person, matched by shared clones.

DNA of the CDR3: TGTGCCACCAGAAACTCCGGGACAGGGGGCGATTTGTCCAAAAACATTCAGTACTTC. As protein: CATRNSGTGGDLSKNIQYF. The chain joins TRBV15 to TRBJ2-4, with 12 bases matching TRBD1. Losses at the gene ends were 6 bases for V and 2 bases for J; bases not matched to a gene: 14. Germline V lookup: CDR1 LNHNV, CDR2 YYDKDF (reference sequence). The CDR3 length is 19 residues.

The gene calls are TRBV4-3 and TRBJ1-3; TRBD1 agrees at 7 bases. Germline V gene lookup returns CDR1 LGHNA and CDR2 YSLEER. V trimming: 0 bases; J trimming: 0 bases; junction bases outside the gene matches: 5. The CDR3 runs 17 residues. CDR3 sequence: CASSQDAGQFSGNTIYF. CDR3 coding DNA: TGCGCCAGCAGCCAAGATGCGGGACAGTTCTCTGGAAACACCATATATTTT.

The CDR3 DNA sequence: TGTGCCTGGAGTGGTAGGGCCCCGGTGTCAAGGGGGCTGTTTTTT. Translated: CAWSGRAPVSRGLFF. The chain links TRBV30 to TRBJ1-4, with a possible D match to TRBD1 (6 bases). The CDR3 consists of 15 residues. CDR1 GTSNPN and CDR2 SVGIG come from the germline V gene (reference sequence). The V and J ends lost 1 base and 14 bases respectively, with 23 bases between them.

The CDR3: CASSYPPDRGHGYTF. The DNA for the CDR3 is TGTGCCAGCAGTTACCCCCCCGACAGGGGACATGGCTACACCTTC. The chain uses TRBV6-6 and TRBJ1-2; TRBD1 agrees at 8 bases. This CDR3 is 15 amino acids long. Germline values: CDR1 MNHNY, CDR2 SVGAGI (reference sequence). V lost 2 bases and J lost 6; bases outside the gene matches: 8.

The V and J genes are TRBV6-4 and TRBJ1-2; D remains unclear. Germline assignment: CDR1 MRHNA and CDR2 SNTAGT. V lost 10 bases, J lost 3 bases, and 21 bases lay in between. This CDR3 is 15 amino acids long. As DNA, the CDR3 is TGTGCCACCCAGTGGCGCCAGCGGTGGCACTATGGCTACACCTTC. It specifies CATQWRQRWHYGYTF.

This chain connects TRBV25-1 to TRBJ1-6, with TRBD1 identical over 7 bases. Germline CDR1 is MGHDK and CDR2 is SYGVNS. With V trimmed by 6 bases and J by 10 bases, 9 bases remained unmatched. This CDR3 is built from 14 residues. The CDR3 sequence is CASSPGQPVSPLHF. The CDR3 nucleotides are TGTGCCAGCAGCCCGGGACAGCCAGTATCACCCCTCCACTTT.

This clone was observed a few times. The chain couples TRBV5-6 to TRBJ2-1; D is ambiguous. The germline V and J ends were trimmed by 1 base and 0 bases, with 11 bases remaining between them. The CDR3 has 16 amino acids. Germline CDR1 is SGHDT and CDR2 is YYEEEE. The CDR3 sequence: CASSLTSLYSYNEQFF. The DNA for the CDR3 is TGTGCCAGCAGCTTGACGAGTCTCTACTCCTACAATGAGCAGTTCTTC.

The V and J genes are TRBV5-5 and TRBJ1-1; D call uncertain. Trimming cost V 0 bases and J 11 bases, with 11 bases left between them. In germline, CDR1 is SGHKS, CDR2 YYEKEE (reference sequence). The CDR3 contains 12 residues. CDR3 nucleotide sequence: TGTGCCAGCAGCTTGGTGTCCGGAGGGGCTTTCTTT. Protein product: CASSLVSGGAFF.

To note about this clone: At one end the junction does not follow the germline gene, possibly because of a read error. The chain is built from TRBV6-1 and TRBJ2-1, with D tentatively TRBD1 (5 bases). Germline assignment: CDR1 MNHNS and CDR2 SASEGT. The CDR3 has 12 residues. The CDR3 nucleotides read TGTGTCAGCAGGGCATTCAAGGGGGAGCAGTTCTTC. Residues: CVSRAFKGEQFF.

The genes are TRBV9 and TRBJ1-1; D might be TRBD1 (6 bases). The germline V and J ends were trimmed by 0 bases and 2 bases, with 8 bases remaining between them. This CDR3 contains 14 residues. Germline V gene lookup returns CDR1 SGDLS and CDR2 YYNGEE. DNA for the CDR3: TGTGCCAGCAGCGTAGGGGGACACAACACTGAAGCTTTCTTT. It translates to CASSVGGHNTEAFF.

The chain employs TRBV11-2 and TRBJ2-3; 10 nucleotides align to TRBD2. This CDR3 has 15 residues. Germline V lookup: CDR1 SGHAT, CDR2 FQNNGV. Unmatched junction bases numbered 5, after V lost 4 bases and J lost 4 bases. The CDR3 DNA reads TGTGCCAGCAGCTCAGCTAGCGGGGGCTCAGATACGCAGTATTTT. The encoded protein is CASSSASGGSDTQYF.

The CDR3 coding sequence is TGTGCCAGCAGTTTATGCAGGACAGTGGACTTAGCTAACTATGGCTACACCTTC. As protein: CASSLCRTVDLANYGYTF. The chain couples TRBV28 to TRBJ1-2, with D tentatively TRBD1 (6 bases). V gave up 0 bases and J gave up 0 bases, with 17 bases separating them. Germline values: CDR1 MDHEN, CDR2 SYDVKM. This CDR3 is built from 18 residues.

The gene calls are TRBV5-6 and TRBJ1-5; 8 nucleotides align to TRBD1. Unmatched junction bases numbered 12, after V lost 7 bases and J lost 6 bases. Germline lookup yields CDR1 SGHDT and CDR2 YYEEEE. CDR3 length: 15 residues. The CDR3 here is CASAIRTGSIQPQHF. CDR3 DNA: TGTGCCAGCGCGATTAGGACAGGGAGTATTCAGCCCCAGCATTTT.

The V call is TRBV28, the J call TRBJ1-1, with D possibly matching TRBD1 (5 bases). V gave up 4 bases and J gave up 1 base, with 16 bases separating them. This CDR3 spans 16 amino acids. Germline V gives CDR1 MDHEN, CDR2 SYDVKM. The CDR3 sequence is CASSSNPRQPNTEAFF. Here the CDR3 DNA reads TGTGCCAGCAGTTCCAATCCCAGACAGCCGAACACTGAAGCTTTCTTT.

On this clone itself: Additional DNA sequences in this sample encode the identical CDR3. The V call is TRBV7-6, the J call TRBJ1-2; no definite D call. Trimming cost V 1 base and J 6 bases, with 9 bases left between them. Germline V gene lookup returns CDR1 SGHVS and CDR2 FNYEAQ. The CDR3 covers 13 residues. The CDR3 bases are TGTGCCAGCAGCTTAGAGTACGCTAATGGCTACACCTTC. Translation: CASSLEYANGYTF.

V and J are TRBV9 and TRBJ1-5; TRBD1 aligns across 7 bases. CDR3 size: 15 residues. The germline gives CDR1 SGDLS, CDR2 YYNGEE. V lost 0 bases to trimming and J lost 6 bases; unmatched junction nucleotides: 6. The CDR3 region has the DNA TGTGCCAGCAGCGTAGGAGGGGGCGCGGGTCAGCCCCAGCATTTT. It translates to CASSVGGGAGQPQHF.

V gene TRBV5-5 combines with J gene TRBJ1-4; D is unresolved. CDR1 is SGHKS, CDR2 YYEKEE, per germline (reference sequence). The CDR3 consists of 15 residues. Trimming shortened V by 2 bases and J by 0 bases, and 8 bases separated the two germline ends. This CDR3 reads CASSFVEATNEKLFF. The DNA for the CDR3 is TGTGCCAGCAGCTTCGTGGAGGCAACTAATGAAAAACTGTTTTTT.

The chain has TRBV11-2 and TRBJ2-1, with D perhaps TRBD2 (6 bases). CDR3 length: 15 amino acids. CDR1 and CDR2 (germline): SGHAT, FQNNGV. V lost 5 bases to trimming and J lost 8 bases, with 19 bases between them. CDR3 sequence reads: CASSLRGGDLDEQFF. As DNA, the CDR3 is TGTGCCAGCAGCCTTCGGGGCGGGGATCTCGATGAGCAGTTCTTC. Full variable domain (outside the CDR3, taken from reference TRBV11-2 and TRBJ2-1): EAGVAQSPRYKIIEKRQSVAFWCNPISGHATLYWYQQILGQGPKLLIQFQNNGVVDDSQLPKDRFSAERLKGVDSTLKIQPAKLEDSAVYLCASSLRGGDLDEQFFGPGTRLTVL.

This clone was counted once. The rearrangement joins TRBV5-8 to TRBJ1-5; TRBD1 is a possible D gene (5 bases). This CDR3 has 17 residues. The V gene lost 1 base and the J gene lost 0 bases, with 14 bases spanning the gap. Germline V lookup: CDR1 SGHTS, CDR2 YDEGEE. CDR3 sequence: CASSLLSPGGSNQPQHF. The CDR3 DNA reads TGTGCCAGCAGCTTGTTATCGCCGGGGGGTAGCAATCAGCCCCAGCATTTT. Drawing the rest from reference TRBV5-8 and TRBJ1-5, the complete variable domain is EAGVTQSPTHLIKTRGQQATLRCSPISGHTSVYWYQQALGLGLQFLLWYDEGEERNRGNFPPRFSGRQFPNYSSELNVNALELEDSALYLCASSLLSPGGSNQPQHFGDGTRLSIL.

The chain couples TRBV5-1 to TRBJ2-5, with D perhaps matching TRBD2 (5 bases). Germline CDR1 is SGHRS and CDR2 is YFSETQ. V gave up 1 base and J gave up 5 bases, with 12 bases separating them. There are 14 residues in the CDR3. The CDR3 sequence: CASSLIPERETQYF. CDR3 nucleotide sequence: TGCGCCAGCAGCTTGATTCCGGAGCGGGAGACCCAGTACTTC.

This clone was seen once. The CDR3 protein is CASSTPGVHPYGYTF. CDR3 coding DNA: TGCGCCAGCAGCACACCCGGAGTTCACCCCTATGGCTACACCTTC. This chain uses TRBV5-1 with TRBJ1-2; D not resolved. CDR3 length: 15 residues. V lost 4 bases and J lost 4, with 17 bases in between. Germline CDR1 reads SGHRS; CDR2 reads YFSETQ.

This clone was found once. The CDR3 DNA follows: TGTGCCAGCTTGCCCGGGACAGGGGGCGGATATGGCTACACCTTC. The encoded protein is CASLPGTGGGYGYTF. This chain uses TRBV27 with TRBJ1-2; 12 positions match TRBD1. J was trimmed by 5 bases and V by 8 bases; bases with no gene match: 9. This CDR3 region has 15 residues. The germline V gene has CDR1 MNHEY and CDR2 SMNVEV (reference sequence).

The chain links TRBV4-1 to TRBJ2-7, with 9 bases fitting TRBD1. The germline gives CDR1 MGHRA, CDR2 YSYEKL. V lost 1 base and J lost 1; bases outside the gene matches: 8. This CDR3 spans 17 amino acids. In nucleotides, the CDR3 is TGCGCCAGCAGCCAAGTATTTGGGACAGGGTGGTCCTACGAGCAGTACTTC. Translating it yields CASSQVFGTGWSYEQYF.